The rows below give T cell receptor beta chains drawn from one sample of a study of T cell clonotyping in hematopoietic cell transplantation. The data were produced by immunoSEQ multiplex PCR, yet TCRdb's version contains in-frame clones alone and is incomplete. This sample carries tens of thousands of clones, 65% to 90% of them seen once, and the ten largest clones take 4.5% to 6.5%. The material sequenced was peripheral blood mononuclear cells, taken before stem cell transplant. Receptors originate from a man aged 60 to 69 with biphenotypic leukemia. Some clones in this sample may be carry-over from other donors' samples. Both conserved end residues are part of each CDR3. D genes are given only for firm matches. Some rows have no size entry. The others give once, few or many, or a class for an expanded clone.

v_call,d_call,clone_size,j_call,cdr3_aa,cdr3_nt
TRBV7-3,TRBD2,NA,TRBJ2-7,CASSLNGGRASGEQYF,TGTGCCAGCAGCTTAAATGGCGGGAGGGCCTCGGGGGAGCAGTACTTC
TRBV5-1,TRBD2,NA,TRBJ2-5,CASSPDPGGQETQYF,TGCGCCAGCAGCCCGGACCCGGGGGGGCAAGAGACCCAGTACTTC
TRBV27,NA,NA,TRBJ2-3,CASSYGFTDTQYF,TGTGCCAGCAGTTATGGATTTACAGATACGCAGTATTTT
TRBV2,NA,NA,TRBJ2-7,CASLPTTGSSGEQYF,TGTGCCAGTTTACCTACGACAGGATCATCGGGGGAGCAGTACTTC
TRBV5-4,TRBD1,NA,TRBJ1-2,CASSLVGGDGGYTF,TGTGCCAGCAGCTTGGTAGGGGGCGATGGTGGCTACACCTTC
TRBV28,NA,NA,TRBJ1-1,CASSFPRSMNTEAFF,TGTGCCAGCAGTTTCCCCAGGAGTATGAACACTGAAGCTTTCTTT
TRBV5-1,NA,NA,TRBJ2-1,CASSFNPSEGGDEQFF,TGCGCCAGCAGCTTTAATCCTAGCGAGGGGGGGGATGAGCAGTTCTTC
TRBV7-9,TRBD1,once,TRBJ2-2,CASSLDRNYGNTGELFF,TGTGCCAGCAGCTTGGACAGGAATTACGGGAACACCGGGGAGCTGTTTTTT
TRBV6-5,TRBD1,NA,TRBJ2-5,CASSWRTGWEEETQYF,TGTGCCAGCAGTTGGAGGACAGGGTGGGAAGAAGAGACCCAGTACTTC
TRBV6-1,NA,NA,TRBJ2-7,CASSGTIDSYEQYF,TGTGCCAGCAGTGGGACTATTGATTCCTACGAGCAGTACTTC
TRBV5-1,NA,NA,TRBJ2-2,CASSFLGASNTGELFF,TGCGCCAGCAGCTTTTTAGGGGCTAGCAACACCGGGGAGCTGTTTTTT
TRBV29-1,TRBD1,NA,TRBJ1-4,CSVDKGDRGEKLFF,TGCAGCGTTGATAAGGGGGACAGGGGCGAAAAACTGTTTTTT
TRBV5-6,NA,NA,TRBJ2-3,CASSSGLTSTDTQYF,TGTGCCAGCAGCTCCGGACTAACTAGCACAGATACGCAGTATTTT
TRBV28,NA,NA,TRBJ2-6,CASSPPGPLSGANVLTF,TGTGCCAGCAGTCCACCGGGACCCCTTTCAGGGGCCAACGTCCTGACTTTC
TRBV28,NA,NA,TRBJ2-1,CASSLSGINEQFF,TGTGCCAGCAGTCTTTCCGGGATCAATGAGCAGTTCTTC
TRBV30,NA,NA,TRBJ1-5,CAWSHSSNQPQHF,TGTGCCTGGAGTCACAGTAGCAATCAGCCCCAGCATTTT
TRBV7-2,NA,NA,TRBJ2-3,CASSLGGTDTQYF,TGTGCCAGCAGCTTAGGGGGGACAGATACGCAGTATTTT
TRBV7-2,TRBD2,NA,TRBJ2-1,CASSTGGRRFHEQFF,TGTGCCAGCAGCACCGGCGGGAGGAGGTTCCATGAGCAGTTCTTC
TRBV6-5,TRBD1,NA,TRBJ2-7,CASSTGGAYEQYF,TGTGCCAGCAGCACAGGGGGAGCCTACGAGCAGTACTTC
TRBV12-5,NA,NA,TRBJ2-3,CASAPDRTDTQYF,TGTGCTAGCGCCCCTGACCGCACAGATACGCAGTATTTT
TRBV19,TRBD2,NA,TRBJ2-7,CASSIALAGDGAYEQYF,TGTGCCAGTAGTATTGCACTAGCGGGAGACGGGGCCTACGAGCAGTACTTC
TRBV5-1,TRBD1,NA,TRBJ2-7,CASSLVYRGSPRYEQYF,TGCGCCAGCAGCTTGGTCTACAGGGGTTCTCCTCGATACGAGCAGTACTTC
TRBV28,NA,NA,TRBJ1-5,CASSEGDQPQHF,TGTGCCAGCAGTGAGGGGGATCAGCCCCAGCATTTT
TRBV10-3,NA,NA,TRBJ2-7,CAISEGGLVASYEQYF,TGTGCCATCAGTGAGGGGGGTCTAGTCGCTTCCTACGAGCAGTACTTC
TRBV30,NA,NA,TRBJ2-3,CAWSGLGQLTDTQYF,TGTGCCTGGAGTGGGTTAGGCCAGCTCACAGATACGCAGTATTTT
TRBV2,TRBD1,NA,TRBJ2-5,CASSSVGTEDQETQYF,TGTGCCAGCAGCTCTGTCGGGACAGAAGACCAAGAGACCCAGTACTTC
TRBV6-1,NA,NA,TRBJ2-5,CASSEGGEETQYF,TGTGCCAGCAGTGAAGGGGGTGAAGAGACCCAGTACTTC
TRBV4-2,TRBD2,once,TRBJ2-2,CASSAGLARAGELFF,TGTGCCAGCAGCGCGGGACTAGCGAGGGCCGGGGAGCTGTTTTTT
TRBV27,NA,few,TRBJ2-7,CASSLSGGIRYEQYF,TGTGCCAGCAGTTTATCGGGGGGTATTCGCTACGAGCAGTACTTC
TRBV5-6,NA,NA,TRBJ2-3,CASRYLTTDTQYF,TGTGCCAGCAGATACCTCACCACAGATACGCAGTATTTT
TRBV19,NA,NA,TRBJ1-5,CASSILGRDQPQHF,TGTGCCAGTAGTATTCTCGGACGGGATCAGCCCCAGCATTTT
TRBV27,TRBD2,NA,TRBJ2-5,CASRGLAGGEETQYF,TGTGCCAGCAGGGGACTAGCGGGAGGGGAAGAGACCCAGTACTTC
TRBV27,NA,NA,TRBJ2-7,CASRRGFSEQYF,TGTGCCAGCAGACGGGGATTTAGCGAGCAGTACTTC
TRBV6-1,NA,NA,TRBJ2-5,CASSEQGVGETQYF,TGTGCCAGCAGTGAACAAGGGGTCGGAGAGACCCAGTACTTC
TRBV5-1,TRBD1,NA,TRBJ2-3,CASSPEDRADTDTQYF,TGCGCCAGCAGCCCGGAAGACAGGGCAGACACAGATACGCAGTATTTT
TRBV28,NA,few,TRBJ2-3,CASRESRDTQYF,TGTGCCAGTCGGGAGTCGCGCGATACGCAGTATTTT
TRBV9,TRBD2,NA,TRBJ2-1,CASSGRLAGAPINEQFF,TGTGCCAGCAGCGGTAGACTAGCGGGAGCCCCTATCAATGAGCAGTTCTTC
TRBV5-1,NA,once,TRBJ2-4,CASRETKDKNIQYF,TGCGCCAGCAGAGAGACCAAGGACAAAAACATTCAGTACTTC
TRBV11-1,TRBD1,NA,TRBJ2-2,CASSSTGGNTGELFF,TGTGCCAGCAGCTCCACAGGGGGCAACACCGGGGAGCTGTTTTTT
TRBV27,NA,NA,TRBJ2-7,CASSQALHSEQYF,TGTGCCAGCAGTCAAGCGTTACATTCCGAGCAGTACTTC
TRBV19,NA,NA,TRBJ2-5,CATRTSQPQETQYF,TGTGCCACCAGGACTTCCCAACCTCAAGAGACCCAGTACTTC
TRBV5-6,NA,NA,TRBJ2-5,CASSLNRKETQYF,TGTGCCAGCAGCTTGAACAGGAAAGAGACCCAGTACTTC